Below, 10 T cell receptor beta chains from the same sample are listed, as sequenced in a study of post-analysis software for immune sequencing data. Study observations and caveats: Controls had lower frequencies than patients of about 5 TRBV segments, which included TRBV5-6, TRBV5-1 and TRBV20-1.

cDNA libraries for TCR beta contained unique molecular identifiers. TCRdb passed the PCR reads through MiXCR, listing each CDR3 protein once. The sample has around 190,000 distinct CDR3 sequences; roughly 30% are singletons. These receptors' targets are unknown. The sequencing sample was made of blood. These receptor sequences come from a girl under 18 with multiple sclerosis.

The chain has TRBV27 and TRBJ2-7; 11 bases match TRBD2. With V trimmed by 11 bases and J by 10 bases, 13 bases remained unmatched. The length of the CDR3 is 13 residues. CDR1 is MNHEY, CDR2 SMNVEV, per germline (reference sequence). In DNA form, the CDR3 reads TGTGCCGGCGGGGGACTAGCGGAAGAGGCCCAGTACTTC. It translates to CAGGGLAEEAQYF.

This clonotype was seen a few times. The chain combines TRBV4-1 with TRBJ1-2, with 7 bases lining up with TRBD1. CDR1 is MGHRA, CDR2 YSYEKL, per germline. The CDR3 consists of 17 residues. V gave up 4 bases and J gave up 4 bases; unmatched junction bases: 15. Written as DNA, the CDR3 is TGCGCCAGCAGCCGAACGGACACGAGACAGGGAACCTATGGCTACACCTTC. This translates into CASSRTDTRQGTYGYTF.

This clonotype came up once. The J gene is TRBJ1-2, the V gene TRBV19; maybe TRBD1 (5 bases). Trimming took off 3 bases at V and 5 bases at J, with 10 bases between the two ends. The CDR3 totals 13 residues. The germline V gene encodes CDR1 LNHDA and CDR2 SQIVND (reference sequence). The CDR3 DNA is TGTGCCAGTAGTATGTCACGACAGTATGGCTACACCTTC. This translates into CASSMSRQYGYTF.

The sample holds many counts of this clonotype. The J gene is TRBJ1-2, the V gene TRBV12-3 or TRBV12-4; D ambiguous. The CDR3 spans 12 residues. The ends were cut back, 6 bases at V and 8 bases at J, with 13 bases in the middle. In DNA, the CDR3 is TGTGCCAGCAGGCCTTGGGATGGAGGCTACACCTTC. Protein product: CASRPWDGGYTF.

Only a few counts were recorded for this clonotype. The chain carries TRBV5-1 and TRBJ1-1; 8 bases agree with TRBD1. The CDR3 sequence is 18 residues long. The junction had 17 bases not matched to a gene; V was cut back by 4 bases and J by 3 bases. The germline CDR1 and CDR2 sequences are SGHRS and YFSETQ. As DNA, the CDR3 is TGCGCCAGCAGCATACGCGGACAGGGCCGGGGGATAGACACTGAAGCTTTCTTT. The encoded protein is CASSIRGQGRGIDTEAFF.

As regards this clonotype: A much larger clone lies one base from this, so it may be a read error. The V call is TRBV12-3 or TRBV12-4, the J call TRBJ2-5, with 10 positions matching TRBD1. The CDR3 runs 15 residues. Trimming cost V 2 bases and J 4 bases; bases outside gene matches: 4. The CDR3 reads CASSLSGQGGETQYF. CDR3 DNA: TGTGCCAGCAGTTTAAGCGGACAGGGGGGAGAGACCCAGTACTTC.

Notes on this clonotype: The junction departs from the called germline gene at one end, perhaps through a read error. V usage is TRBV5-1 and J usage is TRBJ2-5; 8 nucleotides align to TRBD2. The CDR3 has 16 amino acids. Germline lookup yields CDR1 SGHRS and CDR2 YFSETQ. The CDR3 loop is CASSSGLASYQEIQYF. The CDR3, as DNA: TGCGCCAGCAGCTCCGGACTAGCTTCGTACCAAGAGATCCAGTACTTC.

This clonotype was recorded a few times. This chain links TRBV5-6 with TRBJ1-1, with a possible D match to TRBD1 (5 bases). CDR1 and CDR2 from the germline V gene are SGHDT and YYEEEE. V was clipped by 6 bases and J by 7 bases, with 19 bases between them. The CDR3 has 14 residues. CDR3 loop: CASTTGPSRGEAFF. The DNA for the CDR3 is TGTGCCAGCACCACGGGCCCTTCTAGGGGTGAAGCTTTCTTT.

This clonotype occurred a few times. This rearrangement joins TRBV15 to TRBJ1-1; D not certain. The germline V gene has CDR1 LNHNV and CDR2 YYDKDF (reference sequence). V was cut by 0 bases and J by 0 bases, with 11 bases left in between. There are 16 residues in the CDR3. The chain's CDR3 is CATSRDFGRLNTEAFF. The CDR3 coding sequence is TGTGCCACCAGCAGAGATTTCGGACGGCTGAACACTGAAGCTTTCTTT.

This clonotype was detected only a few times. This CDR3 reads CASKTTGGRRETQYF. DNA of the CDR3: TGTGCCAGCAAAACCACAGGGGGCAGGAGGGAGACCCAGTACTTC. The rearrangement links TRBV7-9 to TRBJ2-5; 9 nucleotides match TRBD1. Germline V gives CDR1 SEHNR, CDR2 FQNEAQ (reference sequence). J lost 5 bases, V lost 7 bases, and 11 bases had no gene match. CDR3 length: 15 residues.